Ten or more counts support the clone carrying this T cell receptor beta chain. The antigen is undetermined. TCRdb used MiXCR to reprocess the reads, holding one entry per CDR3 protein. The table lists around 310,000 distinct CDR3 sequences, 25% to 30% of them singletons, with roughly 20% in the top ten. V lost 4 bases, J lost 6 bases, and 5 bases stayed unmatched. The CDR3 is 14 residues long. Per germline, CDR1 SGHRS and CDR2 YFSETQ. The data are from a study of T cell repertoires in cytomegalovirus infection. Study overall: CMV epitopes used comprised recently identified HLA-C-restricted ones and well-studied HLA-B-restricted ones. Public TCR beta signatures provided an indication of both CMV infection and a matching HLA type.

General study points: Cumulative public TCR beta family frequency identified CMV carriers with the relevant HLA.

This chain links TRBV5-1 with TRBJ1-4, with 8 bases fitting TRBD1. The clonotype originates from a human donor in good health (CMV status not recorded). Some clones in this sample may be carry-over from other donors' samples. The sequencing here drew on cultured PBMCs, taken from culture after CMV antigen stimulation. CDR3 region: CASSDTGGDEKLFF. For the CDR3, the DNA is TGCGCCAGCAGCGATACAGGGGGAGATGAAAAACTGTTTTTT. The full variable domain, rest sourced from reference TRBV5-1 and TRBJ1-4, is KAGVTQTPRYLIKTRGQQVTLSCSPISGHRSVSWYQQTPGQGLQFLFEYFSETQRNKGNFPGRFSGRQFSNSRSEMNVSTLELGDSALYLCASSDTGGDEKLFFGSGTQLSVL.